These 31 T cell receptor beta chains were sequenced from one sample in a study of OX40 agonist ivuxolimab in advanced cancers. Clones were sequenced by immunoSEQ multiplex PCR, and TCRdb holds only the in-frame ones, with some missing. Counted here are roughly 76,000 clones, approximately 83% occurring once; the ten biggest clones make up approximately 5%. This specimen consisted of CD4+ or CD8+ T cells sorted from blood, obtained in a trial of the OX40 agonist ivuxolimab. The source of these receptors is an adult with an advanced solid tumor such as melanoma, head and neck, liver or kidney cancer.

The V gene is TRBV7-3, the J gene TRBJ2-3; 10 nucleotides align to TRBD1. Germline V gene sequence: CDR1 SGHTA, CDR2 FQGTGA. CDR3 size: 16 residues. The V gene end was trimmed by 4 bases and the J gene end by 1 base; junction bases not matched to a gene: 5. The DNA of the CDR3 is TGTGCCAGCAGCTCCGGGACAGGGGTTGGCACAGATACGCAGTATTTT. Its translation is CASSSGTGVGTDTQYF. Based on the CDR3 plus reference TRBV7-3 and TRBJ2-3, the full variable domain is GAGVSQTPSNKVTEKGKYVELRCDPISGHTALYWYRQSLGQGPEFLIYFQGTGAADDSGLPNDRFFAVRPEGSVSTLKIQRTERGDSAVYLCASSSGTGVGTDTQYFGPGTRLTVL.

This sequence joins TRBV7-3 and TRBJ2-5; 7 bases are shared with TRBD2. Germline CDR1 SGHTA, CDR2 FQGTGA. This CDR3 contains 13 residues. With V trimmed by 1 base and J by 5 bases, 1 base remained unmatched. The CDR3 here is CASSLRGGETQYF. The DNA for the CDR3 is TGTGCCAGCAGCTTAAGGGGAGGGGAGACCCAGTACTTC.

The rearrangement joins TRBV10-2 to TRBJ1-3; 7 positions match TRBD1. Germline V gene lookup returns CDR1 WSHSY and CDR2 SAAADI. The ends lost 3 bases at V and 1 base at J; junction bases unmatched: 3. This CDR3 has 15 residues. In DNA form, the CDR3 reads TGCGCCAGCAGTGACCCACAGGGGTCTGGAAACACCATATATTTT. Its protein product is CASSDPQGSGNTIYF.

The J gene is TRBJ2-5, the V gene TRBV7-8; 12 nucleotides agree with TRBD2. CDR3 size: 18 residues. V was pared by 1 base and J by 4 bases, with 10 bases of the junction left unmatched. Germline CDR1 is SGHVS and CDR2 is FQNEAQ. This CDR3 reads CASSLGGRLAGERETQYF. DNA of the CDR3: TGTGCCAGCAGCTTAGGGGGTCGACTAGCGGGAGAGAGAGAGACCCAGTACTTC.

The chain recombines TRBV11-2 with TRBJ2-1; TRBD1 might be the D (5 bases). CDR1 is SGHAT, CDR2 FQNNGV, per germline. V lost 3 bases and J lost 3, with 6 bases in between. CDR3 length equals 13 residues. The CDR3 is CASSLTDYNEQFF. The CDR3 DNA is TGTGCCAGCAGCTTGACAGACTACAATGAGCAGTTCTTC.

This clone has just a few counts. The chain couples TRBV4-3 to TRBJ1-2; a possible D gene is TRBD1 (5 bases). The CDR3 has 16 amino acids. The germline CDR1 and CDR2 sequences are LGHNA and YSLEER. V was clipped by 1 base and J by 4 bases, with 16 bases between them. CDR3 nucleotide sequence: TGCGCCAGCAGCCAAGTAAGGGTCCAGGACATCTATGGCTACACCTTC. Encoded protein: CASSQVRVQDIYGYTF.

This clone appeared once. V gene TRBV7-2 combines with J gene TRBJ2-7; D remains unclear. In germline, CDR1 is SGHTA, CDR2 FQGNSA. Trimming took off 1 base at V and 6 bases at J, with 13 bases between the two ends. This CDR3 spans 14 amino acids. CDR3 residues: CASSLGPSLVEQYF. The CDR3 DNA is TGTGCCAGCAGCTTAGGCCCATCCCTGGTCGAGCAGTACTTC.

The rearrangement joins TRBV7-2 to TRBJ2-3; 8 bases line up with TRBD1. V was pared by 1 base and J by 6 bases, with 12 bases of the junction left unmatched. The V gene's germline CDR1 is SGHTA and CDR2 FQGNSA. The CDR3 runs 17 residues. The CDR3 bases are TGTGCCAGCAGCTTAGTATGGGCAGGGGGCTCGCGGGATACGCAGTATTTT. Translation gives CASSLVWAGGSRDTQYF.

The chain carries TRBV2 and TRBJ2-2; D is unclear. Trimming cost V 4 bases and J 6 bases, with 6 bases left between them. The CDR3 totals 12 residues. Germline loops: CDR1 SNHLY, CDR2 FYNNEI. The CDR3 region is CASSGGPGELFF. DNA of the CDR3: TGTGCCAGCAGTGGAGGTCCCGGGGAGCTGTTTTTT.

This clone was observed a few times. The V and J genes are TRBV2 and TRBJ2-4, with D maybe TRBD1 (6 bases). The CDR3 is made up of 16 amino acids. CDR1 and CDR2 (germline): SNHLY, FYNNEI. Deletions cut 1 base from V and 4 bases from J, with 14 bases between. As DNA, the CDR3 is TGTGCCAGCAGTGAAGAGGGCAGGGGCGCAAAAAACATTCAGTACTTC. Translating it yields CASSEEGRGAKNIQYF.

The rearrangement joins TRBV19 to TRBJ1-1; unclear D gene. CDR1 LNHDA and CDR2 SQIVND come from the germline V gene (reference sequence). The germline V and J ends were trimmed by 6 bases and 1 base, with 9 bases remaining between them. CDR3 length: 13 amino acids. CDR3 sequence reads: CASSYTSNTEAFF. CDR3 DNA sequence: TGTGCCAGTAGCTATACATCGAACACTGAAGCTTTCTTT. The variable domain in full, completed from reference TRBV19 and TRBJ1-1, reads DGGITQSPKYLFRKEGQNVTLSCEQNLNHDAMYWYRQDPGQGLRLIYYSQIVNDFQKGDIAEGYSVSREKKESFPLTVTSAQKNPTAFYLCASSYTSNTEAFFGQGTRLTVV.

The chain has TRBV5-1 and TRBJ1-6; D remains unclear. Trimming took off 0 bases at V and 10 bases at J, with 14 bases between the two ends. This CDR3 comprises 15 residues. The germline CDR1 and CDR2 sequences are SGHRS and YFSETQ. CDR3 residues: CASSLVATRESPLHF. In DNA form, the CDR3 reads TGCGCCAGCAGCTTGGTAGCGACCCGGGAGTCACCCCTCCACTTT.

V is TRBV5-8 and J is TRBJ1-5; D ambiguous. The CDR3 totals 16 residues. Trimming took 1 base from V and 2 from J, leaving 13 bases between them. Germline V gives CDR1 SGHTS, CDR2 YDEGEE. DNA for the CDR3: TGTGCCAGCAGCTTGCTTACGGGCGTCGGCAATCAGCCCCAGCATTTT. Its protein is CASSLLTGVGNQPQHF.

This clone was picked up one time. The chain links TRBV6-1 to TRBJ1-4; 7 bases fit TRBD1. Germline V gene sequence: CDR1 MNHNS, CDR2 SASEGT. The CDR3 has 15 residues. V lost 2 bases, J lost 8 bases, and 8 bases stayed unmatched. The CDR3 DNA follows: TGTGCCAGCAGTGAACTTAGGGGGCTGGGGGAAAAACTGTTTTTT. Encoded protein: CASSELRGLGEKLFF.

The V call is TRBV11-3, the J call TRBJ2-1, with D perhaps matching TRBD2 (6 bases). The germline gives CDR1 SGHNT, CDR2 YENEEA. This CDR3 is built from 16 residues. Trimming took off 1 base at V and 0 bases at J, with 10 bases between the two ends. The chain's CDR3 is CASSLVTGGSYNEQFF. Here the CDR3 DNA reads TGTGCCAGCAGCTTAGTAACCGGGGGCTCCTACAATGAGCAGTTCTTC. The variable domain in full, completed from reference TRBV11-3 and TRBJ2-1, reads EAGVVQSPRYKIIEKKQPVAFWCNPISGHNTLYWYLQNLGQGPELLIRYENEEAVDDSQLPKDRFSAERLKGVDSTLKIQPAELGDSAVYLCASSLVTGGSYNEQFFGPGTRLTVL.

The chain joins TRBV18 to TRBJ1-4, with D hard to call. V lost 5 bases, J lost 1 base, and 8 bases lay in between. Germline V lookup: CDR1 KGHSH, CDR2 LQKENI. CDR3 size: 14 residues. The CDR3 bases are TGTGCCAGCTCATCTACAGAAACTAATGAAAAACTGTTTTTT. Protein sequence: CASSSTETNEKLFF.

In DNA, the CDR3 is TGTGCCAGCAGCTTGGCCGGGGAAAACGAGCAGTACTTC. This encodes CASSLAGENEQYF. The chain carries TRBV5-6 and TRBJ2-7; weak D call: TRBD2 (5 bases). Germline values: CDR1 SGHDT, CDR2 YYEEEE. CDR3 length: 13 amino acids. Trimming stripped 0 bases from V and 5 bases from J, with 9 bases between.

This chain links TRBV11-1 with TRBJ2-3, with 9 positions matching TRBD2. CDR3 size: 17 residues. Trimming took 2 bases from V and 5 from J; bases not matched to a gene: 11. Germline V lookup: CDR1 SGHAT, CDR2 FQDESV (reference sequence). The CDR3, as DNA: TGTGCCAGCAGCTTACCCCGAGGTAGCGGGGGAATAGATACGCAGTATTTT. Its translation: CASSLPRGSGGIDTQYF. The complete variable domain, with remaining parts taken from reference TRBV11-1 and TRBJ2-3, reads EAEVAQSPRYKITEKSQAVAFWCDPISGHATLYWYRQILGQGPELLVQFQDESVVDDSQLPKDRFSAERLKGVDSTLKIQPAELGDSAMYLCASSLPRGSGGIDTQYFGPGTRLTVL.

V usage is TRBV29-1 and J usage is TRBJ2-5; D call uncertain. V lost 0 bases and J 2 bases, leaving 4 bases between the germline ends. The CDR3 is made up of 12 amino acids. The germline V gene encodes CDR1 SQVTM and CDR2 ANQGSEA. The CDR3, as DNA: TGCAGCGTTGAAGAGGGTCAAGAGACCCAGTACTTC. It codes for CSVEEGQETQYF.

The chain combines TRBV5-6 with TRBJ2-6; D unclear. The germline V and J ends were trimmed by 0 bases and 2 bases, with 0 bases remaining between them. This CDR3 spans 13 amino acids. Germline-derived CDR1 and CDR2 are SGHDT and YYEEEE. The CDR3 DNA is TGTGCCAGCAGCTTGGCTGGGGCCAACGTCCTGACTTTC. It specifies CASSLAGANVLTF.

This chain joins TRBV7-9 and TRBJ2-2; D ambiguous. CDR3 length: 14 residues. Germline V CDR1 and CDR2: SEHNR, FQNEAQ (reference sequence). V lost 3 bases and J 7 bases, leaving 12 bases between the germline ends. Here the CDR3 reads CASSFLRVDGELFF. DNA for the CDR3: TGTGCCAGCAGCTTCCTCCGGGTAGACGGGGAGCTGTTTTTT.

The chain couples TRBV15 to TRBJ2-1, with TRBD2 identical over 7 bases. The CDR3 consists of 15 residues. Looked up from germline, CDR1 is LNHNV and CDR2 is YYDKDF (reference sequence). V lost 1 base and J lost 9; bases outside the gene matches: 9. Written as DNA, the CDR3 is TGTGCCACCAGCAGAGGGCGGGGAGGGTCGGGTGAGCAGTTCTTC. Protein: CATSRGRGGSGEQFF.

The sample holds a few counts of this clone. V is TRBV2 and J is TRBJ2-5, with 12 bases matching TRBD2. Germline values: CDR1 SNHLY, CDR2 FYNNEI. The CDR3 totals 13 residues. V gave up 7 bases and J gave up 9 bases; unmatched junction bases: 6. CDR3 nucleotide sequence: TGTGCCAGCAAAGGCCCTAGCGGGGGGGCCCAGTACTTC. It yields the protein CASKGPSGGAQYF.

The genes are TRBV7-9 and TRBJ1-2, with a tentative D call TRBD1 (6 bases). The CDR3 has 17 amino acids. The germline V gene has CDR1 SEHNR and CDR2 FQNEAQ (reference sequence). V gave up 1 base and J gave up 1 base, with 16 bases separating them. CDR3 protein: CASSLGTARELNYGYTF. In DNA, the CDR3 is TGTGCCAGCAGCTTAGGGACAGCCCGGGAACTTAACTATGGCTACACCTTC.

J is TRBJ1-1 and V is TRBV7-3; no definite D call. The CDR3 covers 13 residues. CDR1 and CDR2 (germline): SGHTA, FQGTGA. Trimming shortened V by 5 bases and J by 4 bases, and 11 bases separated the two germline ends. The CDR3 DNA is TGTGCCAGCAGCCCCCGCGGGGTCACTGAAGCTTTCTTT. Translating it yields CASSPRGVTEAFF.

J is TRBJ1-6 and V is TRBV10-3; the D gene is possibly TRBD1 (5 bases). This CDR3 contains 14 residues. CDR1 and CDR2 (germline): ENHRY, SYGVKD. V lost 11 bases and J lost 0, with 11 bases in between. This CDR3 reads CAASGGSYNSPLHF. CDR3 DNA sequence: TGTGCCGCCTCCGGGGGCTCCTATAATTCACCCCTCCACTTT.

In DNA form, the CDR3 reads TGTGCCAGCTCGTCCGGGACAAGGCCTCCCGGTACAGATACGCAGTATTTT. Protein: CASSSGTRPPGTDTQYF. V gene TRBV18 combines with J gene TRBJ2-3, with TRBD1 as a possible D gene (6 bases). CDR3 size: 17 residues. Germline V CDR1 and CDR2: KGHSH, LQKENI. Trimming took 6 bases from V and 3 from J, leaving 22 bases between them.

The rearrangement joins TRBV7-9 to TRBJ2-7; tentative D call: TRBD1 (6 bases). Germline-derived CDR1 and CDR2 are SEHNR and FQNEAQ (reference sequence). Trimming left V 3 bases short and J 2 bases short, with 8 bases between. This CDR3 region has 13 residues. CDR3 in DNA: TGTGCCAGCAGCTTCGCAGGGGCCTACGAGCAGTACTTC. Amino acid sequence: CASSFAGAYEQYF.

This clone was seen a few times. This chain joins TRBV2 and TRBJ2-6; D not certain. CDR1 is SNHLY, CDR2 FYNNEI, per germline. CDR3 size: 14 residues. Trimming removed 3 bases at V and 5 bases at J, with 8 bases between. The CDR3 DNA is TGTGCCAGCAGTGACAGGAATTGGGCCAACGTCCTGACTTTC. Amino acids: CASSDRNWANVLTF.

This clone appeared a few times. The chain carries TRBV29-1 and TRBJ2-3; D is undetermined. The germline CDR1 and CDR2 sequences are SQVTM and ANQGSEA. The CDR3 has 13 residues. V was shortened by 7 bases and J by 0 bases, with 11 bases between the two germline ends. The CDR3: CSGGAASTDTQYF. CDR3 DNA sequence: TGCAGCGGCGGCGCGGCTAGCACAGATACGCAGTATTTT.

This clone was detected once. The rearrangement joins TRBV19 to TRBJ1-4, with 8 bases fitting TRBD1. Germline CDR1 and CDR2: LNHDA and SQIVND (reference sequence). The junction had 5 bases not matched to a gene; V was cut back by 4 bases and J by 1 base. The CDR3 length is 16 residues. The CDR3 DNA reads TGTGCCAGTAGTACTCGGACAGGGCGAACTAATGAAAAACTGTTTTTT. Translated: CASSTRTGRTNEKLFF.